The rows below give T cell receptor beta chains drawn from one sample of a study of metastatic and nonmetastatic thyroid tumors. From the PCR reads, TCRdb re-called clones with MiXCR. The table has under 35,000 clones, roughly 25% seen once. The material sequenced was blood. The receptor set was obtained from a female donor with papillary thyroid cancer or a benign thyroid nodule (not recorded which). Some clones in this sample may be carry-over from other donors' samples. CDR3s include the opening cysteine and the closing phenylalanine or tryptophan. D genes are given only for firm matches. Clone sizes are given selectively: once, few, many, or a class where the clone is expanded.

D gene,clone size,V gene,J gene,CDR3 DNA,CDR3 protein
TRBD1,many,TRBV4-1,TRBJ1-1,TGCGCCAGCAGATATGCCGGGACAGGGGGCACTGAAGCTTTCTTT,CASRYAGTGGTEAFF
NA,NA,TRBV6-1,TRBJ2-7,TGTGCCAGCAGGCCCATGGTATCGGGGAGCTACGAGCAGTACTTC,CASRPMVSGSYEQYF
NA,many,TRBV6-5,TRBJ2-2,TGTGCCAGCAGTTACCTTCAGATTAATAATGGCGGGGAGCTGTTTTTT,CASSYLQINNGGELFF
TRBD2,many,TRBV9,TRBJ2-1,TGTGCCAGCAGCGCCAGACTAGCGGGTATTAATGAGCAGTTCTTC,CASSARLAGINEQFF
NA,many,TRBV11-2,TRBJ2-1,TGTGCCAGCAGCTTAGATATCGGACCGTCCCTCAATGAGCAGTTCTTC,CASSLDIGPSLNEQFF
TRBD1,many,TRBV3-1,TRBJ2-1,TGTGCCAGCAGCCCGGACAGGGGCCTGGTCAATGAGCAGTTCTTC,CASSPDRGLVNEQFF
NA,many,TRBV20-1,TRBJ2-2,TGCAGTGCTAGAGATAGTAATAGGAGGGAGCTGTTTTTT,CSARDSNRRELFF
TRBD1,NA,TRBV28,TRBJ1-2,TGTGCCAGCAGTTTTACACCAGGGGGCGCGGGTGGCTACACCTTC,CASSFTPGGAGGYTF
NA,NA,TRBV20-1,TRBJ1-1,TGCAGTGCCCCCGAGGGGGGCACTGAAGCTTTCTTT,CSAPEGGTEAFF
NA,many,TRBV6-5,TRBJ1-5,TGTGCCAGCAGTTACTCCGCGGACAATCAGCCCCAGCATTTT,CASSYSADNQPQHF
NA,NA,TRBV5-1,TRBJ1-1,TGCGCCAGCAGCTTGGGAGGGGTTGAGAAAGCTTTCTTT,CASSLGGVEKAFF
NA,NA,TRBV4-1,TRBJ2-2,TGCGCCAGCATCCAATTCGGCTGGCCGAACTCCGTGGAGCTGTTTTTT,CASIQFGWPNSVELFF
TRBD2,NA,TRBV11-2,TRBJ2-3,TGTGCCAGCATCTTTGGACTCGCGGGAGGCCCAGATACGCAGTATTTT,CASIFGLAGGPDTQYF
NA,many,TRBV18,TRBJ2-1,TGTGCCAGCTCACCATCTGACGGGTACAATGAGCAGTTCTTC,CASSPSDGYNEQFF
TRBD1,NA,TRBV11-2,TRBJ2-7,TGTGCCAGCAGCCGCCACTCGGACAGGGGATACGAGCAGTACTTC,CASSRHSDRGYEQYF
TRBD2,many,TRBV3-1,TRBJ2-2,TGTGCCAGCAGCCTCCCTAGCGGGGGGCCCGGGGAGCTGTTTTTT,CASSLPSGGPGELFF
TRBD2,NA,TRBV24-1,TRBJ2-3,TGTGCCACCAGTGATTTCGGGCTAGCGGGAGGGAACGGAGAGTCGCAGTATTTT,CATSDFGLAGGNGESQYF
NA,many,TRBV3-1,TRBJ2-5,TGTGCCAGCAGCCAATTTATGGCTGCTGAGACCCAGTACTTC,CASSQFMAAETQYF
NA,many,TRBV6-1,TRBJ1-3,TGTGCCACCCTTCCCGGCTCTGGAAACACCATATATTTT,CATLPGSGNTIYF
NA,many,TRBV5-1,TRBJ2-6,TGCGCCAGCAGAGGTGTGGCTGGGGCCAACGTCCTGACTTTC,CASRGVAGANVLTF
NA,many,TRBV5-5,TRBJ1-2,TGTGCCAGCAGCGAGGGTTTTGGCTATGGCTACACCTTC,CASSEGFGYGYTF
TRBD1,few,TRBV28,TRBJ2-7,TGTGCCAGCAGTCGGACAGGGTACGAGCAGTACTTC,CASSRTGYEQYF
NA,NA,TRBV20-1,TRBJ2-3,TGCTGTGCTGTGGACTATAGCACAGATACGCAGTATTTT,CCAVDYSTDTQYF
NA,few,TRBV27,TRBJ2-2,TGTGCCAGCAGTTTTTGGGGGAACACCGGGGAGCTGTTTTTT,CASSFWGNTGELFF
NA,many,TRBV3-1,TRBJ2-3,TGTGCCAGCAGCCATGACATAAGCACAGATACGCAGTATTTT,CASSHDISTDTQYF
NA,medium-sized,TRBV6-1,TRBJ2-7,TGTGCCAGCAGTGAAAGGTATCTTGAGTACTTC,CASSERYLEYF
NA,many,TRBV12-3/TRBV12-4,TRBJ1-3,TGTGCCAGCAGTTGGGGGTCTGGAAACACCATATATTTT,CASSWGSGNTIYF
NA,many,TRBV12-3/TRBV12-4,TRBJ2-2,TGTGCCAGCAGGATTCCCGGGACTTCGAACACCGGGGAGCTGTTTTTT,CASRIPGTSNTGELFF
NA,many,TRBV27,TRBJ2-5,TGTGCCAGCAGTTTTTCCAGGGAAGAGACCCAGTACTTC,CASSFSREETQYF
NA,many,TRBV20-1,TRBJ2-7,TGCAGTCCTCAGGGCGGGGTTACCTACGAGCAGTACTTC,CSPQGGVTYEQYF
TRBD2,NA,TRBV19,TRBJ2-1,TGTGCCAGTAGTTCCCCGCCGGGACTAGCGACCAATGAGCAGTTCTTC,CASSSPPGLATNEQFF
NA,many,TRBV18,TRBJ2-1,TGTGCCAGCTCACAGGGACTTAACAATGAGCAGTTCTTC,CASSQGLNNEQFF
NA,NA,TRBV5-5,TRBJ1-4,TGTGCCAGCAGCTTGGTCAGGGTCGGGACTAATGAAAAACTGTTTTTT,CASSLVRVGTNEKLFF
NA,many,TRBV12-3/TRBV12-4,TRBJ1-2,TGTGCCAGCAGTTTAGTAGATCAAGGCTACACCTTC,CASSLVDQGYTF
NA,NA,TRBV11-1,TRBJ2-2,TGCGCCAGCAGGGGCGGGAGAGGCACCGGGGATCTGTTTTTT,CASRGGRGTGDLFF
TRBD1,many,TRBV20-1,TRBJ2-2,TGCAGTGCGCCGGGACAGGGGAACACCGGGGAGCTGTTTTTT,CSAPGQGNTGELFF
TRBD1,medium-sized,TRBV6-1,TRBJ1-6,TGTGCCAGCAGTTATCAGACAGGGGGCAATTCACCCCTCCACTTT,CASSYQTGGNSPLHF
TRBD2,many,TRBV29-1,TRBJ2-7,TGCAGCGTCCCGAGCGGGGGCTCTAGCGACACCTACGAGCAGTACTTC,CSVPSGGSSDTYEQYF